The 32 T cell receptor beta chains presented below share a single source sample, sequenced in a study of post-analysis software for immune sequencing data. Study results and caveats: Patients carried four or five TRBV segments more frequently than controls did, and TRBV5-6, TRBV5-1 and TRBV20-1 were among them.

No antigen is known for these receptors. Presence of unique molecular identifiers characterized the TCR beta cDNA libraries. TCRdb independently ran MiXCR on the PCR reads; one entry per CDR3 protein. The sample records hundreds of thousands of distinct CDR3 sequences, roughly 30% being singletons. The sequenced sample consisted of blood. All receptors derive from a girl aged 10 to 17 with multiple sclerosis.

The CDR3 spells CASSHGTRREQYF. CDR3 nucleotides: TGTGCCAGCAGTCACGGGACTCGAAGGGAGCAGTACTTC. The chain employs TRBV12-3 or TRBV12-4 and TRBJ2-5; a possible D gene is TRBD2 (6 bases). This CDR3 is 13 amino acids long. V lost 5 bases to trimming and J lost 11 bases, with 18 bases between them.

This chain connects TRBV9 to TRBJ1-2; 10 nucleotides match TRBD1. The V gene's germline CDR1 is SGDLS and CDR2 YYNGEE. The CDR3 consists of 15 residues. The V segment lost 3 bases and the J segment 6 bases; nucleotides outside the gene matches: 8. CDR3 sequence (DNA): TGTGCCAGCAGCGCATCCGGGACAGGGGTGGATGGCTACACCTTC. This encodes CASSASGTGVDGYTF.

This clonotype was picked up a small number of times. The V call is TRBV5-1, the J call TRBJ2-5, with TRBD1 as a possible D gene (5 bases). V was shortened by 7 bases and J by 1 base, with 14 bases between the two germline ends. Germline V lookup: CDR1 SGHRS, CDR2 YFSETQ. CDR3 length: 14 residues. Here the CDR3 reads CASGRTTVQETQYF. The CDR3 DNA reads as TGCGCCAGCGGCAGAACGACAGTCCAAGAGACCCAGTACTTC.

This chain uses TRBV7-6 with TRBJ2-1; D perhaps matches TRBD2 (5 bases). The CDR3 contains 16 residues. Germline V gene data show CDR1 as SGHVS and CDR2 as FNYEAQ. V was shortened by 5 bases and J by 2 bases, with 16 bases between the two germline ends. The CDR3 coding sequence is TGTGCCAGCAGCCCACTGGACGGGGTCCCCTACAATGAGCAGTTCTTC. Translation gives CASSPLDGVPYNEQFF.

The rearrangement links TRBV5-6 to TRBJ1-2; D call uncertain. Germline V gene sequence: CDR1 SGHDT, CDR2 YYEEEE. This CDR3 spans 12 amino acids. V gave up 0 bases and J gave up 6 bases, with 6 bases separating them. The CDR3 is CASSLDPDGYTF. CDR3 DNA sequence: TGTGCCAGCAGCTTGGACCCGGATGGCTACACCTTC.

The V and J genes are TRBV5-1 and TRBJ2-6, with 7 positions matching TRBD1. Germline V gene lookup returns CDR1 SGHRS and CDR2 YFSETQ. V was pared by 5 bases and J by 4 bases, with 12 bases of the junction left unmatched. This CDR3 spans 17 amino acids. The CDR3 coding sequence is TGCGCCAGCAGACCAGACAGGGCCCTGGCGGGGGCCAACGTCCTGACTTTC. Amino acids: CASRPDRALAGANVLTF.

The chain uses TRBV7-9 and TRBJ2-1, with no clear D. Germline-derived CDR1 and CDR2 are SEHNR and FQNEAQ (reference sequence). The CDR3 is made up of 15 amino acids. V lost 5 bases to trimming and J lost 6 bases, with 17 bases between them. CDR3 sequence reads: CASSPPVVRSNEQFF. In DNA form, the CDR3 reads TGTGCCAGCAGCCCTCCGGTTGTTCGAAGCAATGAGCAGTTCTTC.

This sequence joins TRBV12-3 or TRBV12-4 and TRBJ2-1, with 7 bases fitting TRBD1. CDR3 size: 16 residues. V shed 6 bases, J shed 2 bases, and the junction held 10 bases outside the gene matches. The DNA for the CDR3 is TGTGCCAGCAGCCCTCCGCGGACAGGCACCTACAATGAGCAGTTCTTC. Translated: CASSPPRTGTYNEQFF.

This clonotype was detected only a few times. V usage is TRBV6-1 and J usage is TRBJ1-2, with TRBD1 identical over 7 bases. Trimming took 7 bases from V and 4 from J; bases not matched to a gene: 12. The CDR3 runs to 15 residues. Germline V gives CDR1 MNHNS, CDR2 SASEGT. CDR3 amino acids: CASIIIGGAGYGYTF. CDR3 sequence (DNA): TGTGCCAGCATCATTATAGGGGGCGCGGGCTATGGCTACACCTTC.

This clonotype was seen a few times. The chain couples TRBV14 to TRBJ2-3; D remains ambiguous. The CDR3 has 14 residues. Germline V gives CDR1 SGHDN, CDR2 FVKESK. Trimming stripped 3 bases from V and 2 bases from J, with 9 bases between. The CDR3 here is CASSHVPATDTQYF. The CDR3 DNA reads as TGTGCCAGCAGCCACGTTCCTGCCACAGATACGCAGTATTTT.

The chain employs TRBV6-2 or TRBV6-3 and TRBJ2-7; 7 bases are shared with TRBD1. Germline-derived CDR1 and CDR2 are MNHEY and SVGEGT. V dropped 9 bases and J dropped 1; count of bases not matched to a gene: 6. The CDR3 runs 13 residues. The CDR3 sequence is CASKTGSSYEQYF. Here the CDR3 DNA reads TGTGCCAGTAAGACAGGGTCGTCCTACGAGCAGTACTTC.

This clonotype was observed a few times. The chain joins TRBV20-1 to TRBJ1-2; 7 bases are a match to TRBD1. The J segment lost 7 bases and the V segment lost 5 bases, leaving 13 bases of the junction unmatched. The CDR3 spans 14 residues. Germline V CDR1 and CDR2: DFQATT, SNEGSKA (reference sequence). The CDR3 region is CSAGRQGTTGGYTF. In DNA form, the CDR3 reads TGCAGTGCTGGCAGACAGGGCACGACCGGTGGCTACACCTTC.

This sequence joins TRBV29-1 and TRBJ2-4, with D possibly being TRBD1 (5 bases). This CDR3 has 14 residues. With 4 bases removed from V and 0 bases from J, the gap between germline ends came to 10 bases. The germline V gene has CDR1 SQVTM and CDR2 ANQGSEA. For the CDR3, the DNA is TGCAGCGTTGCCGGACATCTAGCCAAAAACATTCAGTACTTC. It encodes CSVAGHLAKNIQYF.

Notes on this clonotype: A much larger clone lies a single base off, so this may be a read error. V gene TRBV29-1 combines with J gene TRBJ2-7; 8 nucleotides match TRBD1. The CDR3 covers 14 residues. Germline V CDR1 and CDR2: SQVTM, ANQGSEA. V was clipped by 8 bases and J by 10 bases; unmatched bases: 19. CDR3 region: CSTPDRARGDTQYF. The CDR3 nucleotides are TGCAGCACCCCGGACAGGGCCCGGGGAGACACCCAGTACTTC.

This clonotype was recorded at least ten times. V usage is TRBV4-2 and J usage is TRBJ2-3; no clear D gene. The CDR3 runs to 16 residues. The V gene lost 0 bases and the J gene lost 1 base, with 11 bases spanning the gap. Germline CDR1 is LGHNA and CDR2 is YNFKEQ. The DNA for the CDR3 is TGTGCCAGCAGCCAAGAGGCCCCCCCCCGCACAGATACGCAGTATTTT. Protein: CASSQEAPPRTDTQYF.

Remarks on this clonotype: Possible read error: a much larger clone is one base away. The chain combines TRBV5-8 with TRBJ2-3; 8 nucleotides line up with TRBD2. Germline V gives CDR1 SGHTS, CDR2 YDEGEE. V lost 0 bases to trimming and J lost 4 bases; unmatched junction nucleotides: 16. This CDR3 is 19 amino acids long. CDR3 DNA: TGTGCCAGCAGCTTGGTCTCCGGTGGCGGGAGGTCGAGCGCAGATACGCAGTATTTT. It is translated as CASSLVSGGGRSSADTQYF.

Comment on this clonotype: One end of the junction fails to match germline, which may point to a read error. This chain uses TRBV27 with TRBJ2-7; TRBD2 aligns across 11 bases. The germline gives CDR1 MNHEY, CDR2 SMNVEV (reference sequence). The CDR3 spans 15 residues. CDR3 in amino acids: CASSLSLAGAYEHYF. The CDR3 DNA follows: TGTGCCAGCAGTTTATCACTAGCGGGAGCCTACGAGCATTACTTC.

The chain joins TRBV29-1 to TRBJ2-3; D might be TRBD1 or TRBD2, each matching 5 bases. CDR1 SQVTM and CDR2 ANQGSEA come from the germline V gene. The CDR3 has 13 amino acids. CDR3 coding DNA: TGCTGCGGACACAGACGGGGTCCAGATACGCAGTATTTT. This codes for CCGHRRGPDTQYF.

The chain recombines TRBV7-2 with TRBJ2-1, with 8 bases matching TRBD2. The CDR3 covers 18 residues. The V gene's germline CDR1 is SGHTA and CDR2 FQGNSA. Germline trimming cut 2 bases from V and 4 bases from J; bases unmatched to any gene: 13. The CDR3 DNA is TGTGCCAGCAGCTTACGTCTAGCGGGCACCAAGACATACAATGAGCAGTTCTTC. It yields the protein CASSLRLAGTKTYNEQFF.

The gene calls are TRBV7-2 and TRBJ1-1; D call uncertain. CDR1 is SGHTA and CDR2 is FQGNSA in the germline V gene. Between the trimmed V and J ends, which lost 3 bases and 3 bases, there was a span of 8 bases. The CDR3 spans 13 residues. The CDR3 DNA reads TGTGCCAGCAGCTTCAGCGTGGACACTGAAGCTTTCTTT. Amino acids: CASSFSVDTEAFF. Full variable domain (outside the CDR3, taken from reference TRBV7-2 and TRBJ1-1): GAGVSQSPSNKVTEKGKDVELRCDPISGHTALYWYRQSLGQGLEFLIYFQGNSAPDKSGLPSDRFSAERTGGSVSTLTIQRTQQEDSAVYLCASSFSVDTEAFFGQGTRLTVV.

The chain joins TRBV18 to TRBJ2-7, with 7 bases lining up with TRBD1. The J segment lost 2 bases and the V segment lost 4 bases, leaving 8 bases of the junction unmatched. Germline lookup yields CDR1 KGHSH and CDR2 LQKENI. There are 15 residues in the CDR3. This CDR3 reads CASSRADRDPYEQYF. In nucleotides, the CDR3 is TGTGCCAGCTCACGCGCCGACAGGGACCCCTACGAGCAGTACTTC. The whole variable domain, remainder taken from reference TRBV18 and TRBJ2-7, is NAGVMQNPRHLVRRRGQEARLRCSPMKGHSHVYWYRQLPEEGLKFMVYLQKENIIDESGMPKERFSAEFPKEGPSILRIQQVVRGDSAAYFCASSRADRDPYEQYFGPGTRLTVT.

This chain links TRBV6-6 with TRBJ2-2; D gene uncertain. Trimming left V 11 bases short and J 0 bases short, with 7 bases between. Germline CDR1 is MNHNY and CDR2 is SVGAGI (reference sequence). This CDR3 is built from 12 residues. The CDR3 region is CAGAANTGELFF. The CDR3 nucleotides read TGTGCCGGAGCCGCGAACACCGGGGAGCTGTTTTTT.

V gene TRBV7-8 combines with J gene TRBJ2-1, with 11 nucleotides matching TRBD2. CDR1 is SGHVS and CDR2 is FQNEAQ in the germline V gene. The CDR3 loop spans 16 amino acids. V trimming: 5 bases; J trimming: 4 bases; junction bases outside the gene matches: 7. CDR3 amino acids: CASSDSGRAIYNEQFF. The CDR3 DNA reads as TGTGCCAGCAGCGATAGCGGGAGGGCAATTTACAATGAGCAGTTCTTC.

The V call is TRBV12-3 or TRBV12-4, the J call TRBJ1-2; the D gene is possibly TRBD1 (5 bases). Trimming removed 5 bases from V and 2 bases from J, with 9 bases in between. The CDR3 contains 13 residues. The CDR3, as DNA: TGTGCCAGCAGTCCACAGGAAAACTATGGCTACACCTTC. Its translation: CASSPQENYGYTF.

This clonotype was counted only a few times. This sequence joins TRBV28 and TRBJ2-7; D is unclear. The CDR3 is made up of 14 amino acids. V lost 2 bases and J 0 bases, leaving 8 bases between the germline ends. Germline CDR1 is MDHEN and CDR2 is SYDVKM. The CDR3 reads CASSLATVSYEQYF. The DNA of the CDR3 is TGTGCCAGCAGTTTAGCTACGGTCTCCTACGAGCAGTACTTC.

In this sample, this clonotype turned up a few times. The genes are TRBV20-1 and TRBJ2-1; TRBD1 matches 7 bases. CDR3 size: 15 residues. The germline V gene has CDR1 DFQATT and CDR2 SNEGSKA (reference sequence). The ends lost 1 base at V and 4 bases at J; junction bases unmatched: 7. CDR3 nucleotides: TGCAGTGCTAGAGCCCCGGGACAGACGTACAATGAGCAGTTCTTC. This gives the protein CSARAPGQTYNEQFF.

A remark on this clonotype: This may come from a read error, since a much larger clone is one base off. J is TRBJ2-4 and V is TRBV29-1; TRBD1 agrees at 12 bases. The J call is doubtful: the DNA matches TRBJ2-7 better. Germline values: CDR1 SQVTM, CDR2 ANQGSEA. The CDR3 runs 14 residues. CDR3: CSAVRDRGPLEQYF. The CDR3 region has the DNA TGCAGCGCGGTCCGGGACAGGGGGCCTCTCGAGCAGTACTTC.

The rearrangement uses TRBV29-1 and TRBJ2-1, with a possible D match to TRBD2 (7 bases). Trimming cost V 7 bases and J 10 bases, with 20 bases left between them. CDR1 is SQVTM, CDR2 ANQGSEA, per germline. The CDR3 consists of 13 residues. CDR3 loop: CSAEPRGREEQFF. The CDR3 DNA follows: TGCAGCGCGGAACCCCGGGGGCGGGAGGAGCAGTTCTTC.

This clonotype was detected a few times. The V gene is TRBV7-2, the J gene TRBJ2-5; 14 bases match TRBD2. The DNA end lines up better with TRBJ2-7; the J call may be wrong. There are 15 residues in the CDR3. The germline gives CDR1 SGHTA, CDR2 FQGNSA. Here the CDR3 reads CASSPGTSGSNEQYF. The CDR3 nucleotides are TGTGCCAGCAGCCCCGGGACTAGCGGGAGTAACGAGCAGTACTTC.

This sequence joins TRBV6-5 and TRBJ2-7, with TRBD2 matching over 15 bases. Per germline, CDR1 MNHEY and CDR2 SVGAGI. This CDR3 spans 15 amino acids. V dropped 5 bases and J dropped 6; count of bases not matched to a gene: 5. The CDR3 loop is CASSPGLAGGPEQYF. CDR3 nucleotide sequence: TGTGCCAGCAGTCCCGGACTAGCGGGAGGGCCCGAGCAGTACTTC.

The chain recombines TRBV29-1 with TRBJ2-7; the D gene is possibly TRBD2 (5 bases). V was cut by 3 bases and J by 4 bases, with 13 bases left in between. The CDR3 spans 13 residues. Germline lookup yields CDR1 SQVTM and CDR2 ANQGSEA. The CDR3 is CSVERVRGYEQYF. CDR3 DNA sequence: TGCAGCGTTGAGCGGGTAAGAGGATACGAGCAGTACTTC.

On this clonotype: Just one base apart from a much larger clone, this may be a read error. The chain recombines TRBV29-1 with TRBJ2-6, with a tentative D call TRBD1 (5 bases). Germline V gene data show CDR1 as SQVTM and CDR2 as ANQGSEA. The CDR3 is 16 amino acids. CDR3 coding DNA: TGCAGCGTAGGAGCTACCCCAGGCTCTGGGGCCAACGTCCCGACTTTC. This encodes CSVGATPGSGANVPTF.